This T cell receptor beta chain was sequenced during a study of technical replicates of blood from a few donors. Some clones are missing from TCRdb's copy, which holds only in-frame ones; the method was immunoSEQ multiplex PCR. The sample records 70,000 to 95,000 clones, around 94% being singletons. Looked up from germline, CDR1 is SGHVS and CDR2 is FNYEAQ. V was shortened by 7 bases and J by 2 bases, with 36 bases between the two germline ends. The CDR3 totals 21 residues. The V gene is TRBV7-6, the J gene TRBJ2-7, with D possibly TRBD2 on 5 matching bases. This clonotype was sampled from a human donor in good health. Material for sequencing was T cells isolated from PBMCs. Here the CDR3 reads CASNIKRRPLITSENAYEQYF. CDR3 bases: TGTGCCAGCAACATAAAGCGGAGACCACTGATAACCTCAGAGAACGCCTACGAGCAGTACTTC. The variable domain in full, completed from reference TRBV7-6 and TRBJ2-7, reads GAGVSQSPRYKVTKRGQDVALRCDPISGHVSLYWYRQALGQGPEFLTYFNYEAQQDKSGLPNDRFSAERPEGSISTLTIQRTEQRDSAMYRCASNIKRRPLITSENAYEQYFGPGTRLTVT.